The rows below give T cell receptor beta chains drawn from one sample of a study of blood T cell repertoires in COVID-19. Profiled with immunoSEQ multiplex PCR; TCRdb holds only in-frame clones, not every one. This table has roughly 26,000 clones, about nine tenths appearing once. The specimen sequenced was peripheral blood. Receptors originate from a human donor in a cohort sampled during active COVID-19. The CDR3 runs from the conserved cysteine through the conserved F or W. The order of the fields is clone size, J gene, V gene, D gene, CDR3 DNA, CDR3 protein. D genes are given only for firm matches. Clone size, where shown, is once, few, many, or a class for clones that have expanded.

>NA|TRBJ2-1|TRBV12-3/TRBV12-4|NA
TGTGCCAGCAGTTTCGGCAATGAGCAGTTCTTC
CASSFGNEQFF
>NA|TRBJ1-5|TRBV7-9|NA
TGTGCCAGCAGCTTAGCGAGTGGAGGCAATCAGCCCCAGCATTTT
CASSLASGGNQPQHF
>NA|TRBJ1-6|TRBV9|NA
TGTGCCAGCAGCGTAGACGGACAGAGAAATTCACCCCTCCACTTT
CASSVDGQRNSPLHF
>NA|TRBJ2-2|TRBV9|TRBD1
TGTGCCAGCAGCAAAGGGACAGTGGGCGGGGAGCTGTTTTTT
CASSKGTVGGELFF
>once|TRBJ2-3|TRBV19|TRBD2
TGTGCCAGTAGTCCCGTAGCGGGGGGGAGAACAGATACGCAGTATTTT
CASSPVAGGRTDTQYF
>NA|TRBJ1-5|TRBV2|TRBD1
TGTGCCAGCAGGGGACGGGACAGAGACCTCTATAGCAATCAGCCCCAGCATTTT
CASRGRDRDLYSNQPQHF
>NA|TRBJ2-2|TRBV18|TRBD1
TGTGCCAGCTCACCACCGTTTCGTACGTGGCCAGGGGGTACCCTTAACACCGGGGAGCTGTTTTTT
CASSPPFRTWPGGTLNTGELFF
>NA|TRBJ2-1|TRBV9|NA
TGTGCCAGCAGCGGGGTAGGGGGCTCCTACAATGAGCAGTTCTTC
CASSGVGGSYNEQFF
>NA|TRBJ2-4|TRBV4-1|NA
TGCGCCAGCAGCCAAGTAGCGTCGGGGAAAAACATTCAGTACTTC
CASSQVASGKNIQYF
>NA|TRBJ2-5|TRBV7-2|TRBD2
TGTGCCAGCAGATTACCGGGACTAGCTGAAGAGACCCAGTACTTC
CASRLPGLAEETQYF
>once|TRBJ2-3|TRBV10-3|TRBD1
TGTGCCATCAGTAGGGACAGGGGGCGCGTGGGAACGCAGTATTTT
CAISRDRGRVGTQYF
>NA|TRBJ1-4|TRBV28|NA
TGTGCCAGCACCGAAGGACAGTGGGGAAAACTGTTTTTT
CASTEGQWGKLFF
>NA|TRBJ1-4|TRBV5-1|TRBD1
TGCGCCAGCAGCCTTAACCCCTTTGGGACAGATAATGAAAAACTGTTTTTT
CASSLNPFGTDNEKLFF
>NA|TRBJ2-5|TRBV27|TRBD2
TGTGCCAGCAGTTTAACGGCGGGGGGAGTAGAGACCCAGTACTTC
CASSLTAGGVETQYF
>NA|TRBJ2-3|TRBV4-1|NA
TGCGCCTCTCAATTACAGGGTTTTGAAGATACGCAGTATTTT
CASQLQGFEDTQYF
>NA|TRBJ2-2|TRBV11-2|TRBD2
TGTGCCAGCAGACCCATACTAAGTCGGGGGGGGACCGGGGAGCTGTTTTTT
CASRPILSRGGTGELFF
>NA|TRBJ2-5|TRBV2|TRBD1
TGTGCCACCGGGACAGAACGAGAGACCCAGTACTTC
CATGTERETQYF
>once|TRBJ1-6|TRBV6-5|TRBD1
TGTGCCAGCAGTTATAGGGACAGGGGAAATTCACCCCTCCACTTT
CASSYRDRGNSPLHF
>once|TRBJ1-5|TRBV6-1|NA
TGTGCCAGCAGTGAAGGCGGACAGAATCAGCCCCAGCATTTT
CASSEGGQNQPQHF
>NA|TRBJ1-1|TRBV18|TRBD1
TGTGCCAGCTCATCCAAGGGACAGGGAGTAAACACTGAAGCTTTCTTT
CASSSKGQGVNTEAFF
>NA|TRBJ2-7|TRBV14|TRBD2
TGCGCCAGCAGGACTAGCGGGGGGTCCTACGAGCAGTACTTC
CASRTSGGSYEQYF
>NA|TRBJ1-5|TRBV19|NA
TGTGCCAGTAGGCTCCGGGAAGGGCCCCAGCATTTT
CASRLREGPQHF
>NA|TRBJ2-5|TRBV4-1|TRBD2
TGCGCCAGCAGCCAAGATGGATGGAGCGGGGTGGGGGAGACCCAGTACTTC
CASSQDGWSGVGETQYF
>NA|TRBJ1-6|TRBV27|TRBD1
TGTGCCAGCAGTAGACAGGGAGGATGGAATTCACCCCTCCACTTT
CASSRQGGWNSPLHF
>NA|TRBJ1-1|TRBV4-1|TRBD1
TGCGCCAGCAGCCAACAGGGGGCCCCGAACACTGAAGCTTTCTTT
CASSQQGAPNTEAFF
>NA|TRBJ1-2|TRBV2|NA
TGTGCCAGCAGTGAGGGGGGGGACTATGGCTACACCTTC
CASSEGGDYGYTF
>NA|TRBJ1-1|TRBV19|NA
TGTGCCAGTAAGGGGCAGGACACTGAAGCTTTCTTT
CASKGQDTEAFF
>once|TRBJ2-3|TRBV27|TRBD1
TGTGCCAGCAGTTTATTGGGCGGTGGGACAGGGCTTTTGCTGGATACGCAGTATTTT
CASSLLGGGTGLLLDTQYF
>NA|TRBJ2-3|TRBV4-1|NA
TGCGCCAGCAGCCGACGCCGCGCACAGGGTGGAAACACAGATACGCAGTATTTT
CASSRRRAQGGNTDTQYF
>NA|TRBJ2-1|TRBV7-3|TRBD2
TGTGCCAGCAGGGGTACTAGCGTCAGCTCCTACAATGAGCAGTTCTTC
CASRGTSVSSYNEQFF
>NA|TRBJ1-4|TRBV11-2|NA
TGTGCCAGCAGCTTAGATTCGGACATGTTGGGTGAAAAACTGTTTTTT
CASSLDSDMLGEKLFF
>NA|TRBJ2-2|TRBV5-1|TRBD1
TGCGCCAGCAGCTCCTGGACAGGGGGTACCACCGGGGAGCTGTTTTTT
CASSSWTGGTTGELFF
>NA|TRBJ2-5|TRBV11-2|TRBD1
TGTGCCAGCAGCTCCCTGACAGGGCTAGAGACCCAGTACTTC
CASSSLTGLETQYF
>NA|TRBJ1-2|TRBV29-1|NA
TGCAGCGTTGTAGATCCGGGTCACTATGGCTACACCTTC
CSVVDPGHYGYTF
>large|TRBJ1-4|TRBV11-2|NA
TGTGCCAGCAGCTTAGACGGGGATGAAAAACTGTTTTTT
CASSLDGDEKLFF
>NA|TRBJ2-3|TRBV2|TRBD2
TGTGCCAGCAGTGAAAAGGCTAGCGGGGTTTCAGATACGCAGTATTTT
CASSEKASGVSDTQYF
>NA|TRBJ2-2|TRBV3-1/TRBV3-2|NA
TGTGCCAGCAGCCTAGCGGACCGCACCGGGGAGCTGTTTTTT
CASSLADRTGELFF
>NA|TRBJ2-1|TRBV7-2|NA
TGTGCCGGCAGCCGTATGCACGGTGTCGGCAATGAGCAGTTCTTC
CAGSRMHGVGNEQFF
>NA|TRBJ2-5|TRBV10-3|NA
TGTGCCATCAGTGACGGGGTCGGGGGAAACCAAGAGACCCAGTACTTC
CAISDGVGGNQETQYF
>NA|TRBJ2-7|TRBV5-1|TRBD2
TGCGCCAGCAGCTCTACTAGCGGGGGAAACGAGCAGTACTTC
CASSSTSGGNEQYF
>NA|TRBJ2-5|TRBV5-5|TRBD1
TGTGCCAGCAGCTACGGGACAGGGGCTCAAGAGACCCAGTACTTC
CASSYGTGAQETQYF
>NA|TRBJ1-4|TRBV7-9|NA
TGTGCCAGCAGCCCCCGTGGATATCGACACGAAAAACTGTTTTTT
CASSPRGYRHEKLFF
>NA|TRBJ1-2|TRBV18|TRBD1
TGTGCCAGCTCACCGGCGGGACAGGGCGACTATGGCTACACCTTC
CASSPAGQGDYGYTF
>NA|TRBJ2-2|TRBV25-1|NA
TGTGCCAGCACCCAAACCGGGTACACCGGGGAGCTGTTTTTT
CASTQTGYTGELFF
>NA|TRBJ1-2|TRBV3-1/TRBV3-2|NA
TGTGCCAGCAACGCGGGATATGGCTACACCTTC
CASNAGYGYTF
>NA|TRBJ2-5|TRBV5-1|TRBD2
TGCGCCAGCAGACCTTGGACTCTAGCGGGAGACCAAGAGACCCAGTACTTC
CASRPWTLAGDQETQYF